One and the same sample provided the 21 T cell receptor beta chains below, sequenced in a study of T cells in Graves' hyperthyroidism and ophthalmopathy (dated by TCRdb to the late 2010s). Library prep was done by multiplex PCR. Sequencing used an Illumina HiSeq 2000. The TCR beta CDR3 regions were amplified from the RNA transcripts. The TCR CDR3 was subjected to a first round of RT-PCR using the HTBI primer set and the Qiagen OneStep RT-PCR kit. TCRdb ran its own pipeline on the public reads, namely fastp trimming at Q25 and MiXCR clone calling, and kept in-frame beta chains. Identical CDR3 protein sequences are pooled into one entry, listed with their most common genes and DNA. Recorded for this sample are about 500,000 distinct CDR3 sequences; about 16% of them occurred a single time. In total, the top ten clones hold approximately 30% of the sample. Sequencing was performed on blood. These receptors were obtained from a woman aged 25 to 39 with Graves' ophthalmopathy.

This clonotype was counted ten times or more. This rearrangement joins TRBV20-1 to TRBJ2-5; TRBD1 matches 8 bases. Germline CDR1 is DFQATT and CDR2 is SNEGSKA (reference sequence). Trimming took 3 bases from V and 5 from J; bases not matched to a gene: 8. The length of the CDR3 is 14 residues. CDR3 amino acids: CSASETGGSETQYF. CDR3 sequence (DNA): TGCAGTGCTAGTGAAACAGGGGGTTCTGAGACCCAGTACTTC.

This clonotype has a handful of counts. A much more abundant neighbour one base away suggests this may be a read error. This rearrangement joins TRBV7-2 to TRBJ2-1, with 9 bases lining up with TRBD2. This CDR3 has 15 amino acids. V shed 3 bases and J 6 bases; nucleotides not matched to a gene: 6. Looked up from germline, CDR1 is SGHTA and CDR2 is FQGNSA. Here the CDR3 reads CASSFSSGVCNEQFF. The CDR3 DNA follows: TGTGCCAGCAGCTTTTCTAGCGGGGTCTGCAATGAGCAGTTCTTC.

This clonotype was observed at least ten times. The rearrangement joins TRBV28 to TRBJ2-7; weak D call: TRBD2 (5 bases). This CDR3 region has 14 residues. In germline, CDR1 is MDHEN, CDR2 SYDVKM. Between the trimmed V and J ends, which lost 4 bases and 9 bases, there was a span of 19 bases. CDR3 DNA: TGTGCCAGCAGTTCTCGTGGGGAGTTCTATCGGCAGTACTTC. Amino acids: CASSSRGEFYRQYF.

This chain joins TRBV7-8 and TRBJ2-6; D unresolved. V was trimmed by 6 bases and J by 0 bases, leaving 9 bases between them. Germline V lookup: CDR1 SGHVS, CDR2 FQNEAQ. The CDR3 is 15 amino acids. CDR3 amino acids: CASRQWSSGANVLTF. As DNA, the CDR3 is TGTGCCAGCAGGCAATGGAGCTCTGGGGCCAACGTCCTGACTTTC.

For this clonotype: One end of the junction is discordant with germline, which a read error may explain. The chain employs TRBV7-3 and TRBJ2-3, with D perhaps matching TRBD1 (6 bases). The CDR3 runs to 17 residues. Germline assignment: CDR1 SGHTA and CDR2 FQGTGA. CDR3 in amino acids: CASSQGWDIRNTDTQYF. The CDR3 bases are TGCGCCAGCAGCCAAGGATGGGACATTCGGAACACAGATACGCAGTATTTT.

A remark on this clonotype: The junction does not match germline at one end; this may be a read error. The J gene is TRBJ2-6, the V gene TRBV9; D is perhaps TRBD1 or TRBD2 (5 bases each). This CDR3 comprises 17 residues. CDR1 is SGDLS and CDR2 is YYNGEE in the germline V gene. CDR3 bases: TGTGCCAGCAGCGCCGGGGCCCGAAGGGATGGGGCCAGCGTCCTGACTTTC. It yields the protein CASSAGARRDGASVLTF.

A word on this clonotype: A much larger clone lies a single base off, so this may be a read error. Since no conserved phenylalanine or tryptophan closes the CDR3, a read error is the likely cause. V and J are TRBV6-1 and TRBJ1-1; D might be TRBD1 (6 bases). The CDR3 loop spans 17 amino acids. CDR1 is MNHNS, CDR2 SASEGT, per germline. The germline V and J ends were trimmed by 2 bases and 0 bases, with 16 bases remaining between them. CDR3 loop: CASSERVWGAMNTEAFL. CDR3 nucleotides: TGTGCCAGCAGTGAAAGGGTTTGGGGGGCCATGAACACTGAAGCTTTCCTT.

The gene calls are TRBV19 and TRBJ2-6; D remains unclear. This CDR3 is 17 amino acids long. Germline-derived CDR1 and CDR2 are LNHDA and SQIVND (reference sequence). Trimming removed 2 bases from V and 0 bases from J, with 11 bases in between. This chain's CDR3 is CASSIWAESSGANVLTF. The CDR3 nucleotides are TGTGCCAGTAGTATATGGGCGGAAAGCTCTGGGGCCAACGTCCTGACTTTC.

At least ten counts were recorded for this clonotype. The rearrangement joins TRBV5-1 to TRBJ1-4; D unclear. CDR3 length: 18 amino acids. CDR1 and CDR2 (germline): SGHRS, YFSETQ. Trimming removed 3 bases at V and 8 bases at J, with 26 bases between. In nucleotides, the CDR3 is TGCGCCAGCAGCTCGAGCGTACACACATTGCCAATGATGGAAAAACTGTTTTTT. Amino acids: CASSSSVHTLPMMEKLFF.

This clonotype was seen ten or more times. The chain uses TRBV20-1 and TRBJ1-4; possible D gene TRBD1, 6 bases. The CDR3 spans 15 residues. Germline V gives CDR1 DFQATT, CDR2 SNEGSKA (reference sequence). With 0 bases removed from V and 2 bases from J, the gap between germline ends came to 10 bases. The CDR3 DNA reads TGCAGTGCTAGAGATCTCAGGGGTACTAATGAAAAACTGTTTTTT. Amino acids: CSARDLRGTNEKLFF.

The sample holds many counts of this clonotype. The genes are TRBV18 and TRBJ1-1, with 7 positions matching TRBD1. The CDR3 consists of 15 residues. The junction had 7 bases not matched to a gene; V was cut back by 5 bases and J by 1 base. Germline V gives CDR1 KGHSH, CDR2 LQKENI. CDR3 sequence reads: CASSTSGGQNTEAFF. The CDR3 coding sequence is TGTGCCAGCTCAACATCAGGGGGGCAGAACACTGAAGCTTTCTTT.

This clonotype has more than one count but fewer than ten. The chain couples TRBV28 to TRBJ1-2; 7 nucleotides line up with TRBD1. CDR3 length: 14 amino acids. V trimming: 3 bases; J trimming: 8 bases; junction bases outside the gene matches: 9. CDR1 and CDR2 from the germline V gene are MDHEN and SYDVKM. CDR3 sequence reads: CASSFGQGGGGYTF. The CDR3 DNA reads TGTGCCAGCAGTTTTGGGCAGGGGGGAGGCGGCTACACCTTC.

The table lists this clonotype with a few counts. The J gene is TRBJ1-2, the V gene TRBV4-1; D remains unclear. The CDR3 is 15 residues long. CDR1 is MGHRA, CDR2 YSYEKL, per germline. The germline V and J ends were trimmed by 5 bases and 5 bases, with 18 bases remaining between them. This CDR3 is CASSTTPVGWYGYTF. Here the CDR3 DNA reads TGCGCCAGCAGCACGACTCCTGTCGGGTGGTATGGCTACACCTTC.

This clonotype was seen a handful of times. V is TRBV4-3 and J is TRBJ2-1, with 11 bases matching TRBD2. The V and J ends lost 7 bases and 7 bases, in that order; junction bases with no gene match: 9. Germline CDR1 reads LGHNA; CDR2 reads YSLEER. The CDR3 has 15 residues. Written as DNA, the CDR3 is TGCGCCAGCAATCAACTAGCGGGAGTTGGGAATGAGCAGTTCTTC. It translates to CASNQLAGVGNEQFF.

This clonotype came up a few times. The J gene is TRBJ2-1, the V gene TRBV5-1; 8 positions agree with TRBD2. The CDR3 has 14 residues. Losses at the gene ends were 9 bases for V and 0 bases for J; bases not matched to a gene: 5. Germline-derived CDR1 and CDR2 are SGHRS and YFSETQ. CDR3 amino acids: CATTSGSSYNEQFF. The CDR3 nucleotides read TGCGCCACCACGAGCGGGAGCTCCTACAATGAGCAGTTCTTC.

The J gene is TRBJ2-7, the V gene TRBV7-9; the D gene is possibly TRBD2 (5 bases). Germline V gene sequence: CDR1 SEHNR, CDR2 FQNEAQ (reference sequence). This CDR3 region has 16 residues. With 5 bases removed from V and 0 bases from J, the gap between germline ends came to 17 bases. CDR3 region: CASSLPFTGSSYEQYF. The CDR3 region has the DNA TGTGCCAGCAGCCTCCCTTTTACGGGAAGCTCCTACGAGCAGTACTTC.

Ten or more counts support this clonotype. The rearrangement links TRBV12-3 or TRBV12-4 to TRBJ2-1; 9 bases are shared with TRBD1. This CDR3 has 14 amino acids. V lost 4 bases to trimming and J lost 7 bases; unmatched junction nucleotides: 5. CDR3 loop: CASSWTGEGNEQFF. The CDR3 DNA reads TGTGCCAGCAGTTGGACAGGGGAGGGTAATGAGCAGTTCTTC.

In its sample, this clonotype was seen a few times. This rearrangement joins TRBV19 to TRBJ1-3; D uncertain. Germline CDR1 is LNHDA and CDR2 is SQIVND (reference sequence). V gave up 2 bases and J gave up 1 base, with 9 bases separating them. The CDR3 consists of 15 residues. CDR3 sequence: CASSIRRGSGNTIYF. The CDR3 DNA reads as TGTGCCAGTAGTATACGTCGCGGGTCTGGAAACACCATATATTTT.

The chain uses TRBV6-1 and TRBJ2-5; D is possibly TRBD2 (7 bases). The CDR3 sequence is 22 residues long. V shed 2 bases and J shed 2 bases, with 33 bases lying between them. Germline-derived CDR1 and CDR2 are MNHNS and SASEGT. CDR3 nucleotides: TGTGCCAGCAGTGAACGTATGGGGGGGCGAACGTTCGTGGGAGGATCACAAGAGACCCAGTACTTC. Protein sequence: CASSERMGGRTFVGGSQETQYF.

This clonotype was found many times. The rearrangement joins TRBV28 to TRBJ1-5; D may be TRBD1 (6 bases). Germline V gene data show CDR1 as MDHEN and CDR2 as SYDVKM. V gave up 10 bases and J gave up 3 bases, with 13 bases separating them. The CDR3 runs to 13 residues. The CDR3 DNA follows: TGTGCCACCATGAGGGGGGTCAATCAGCCCCAGCATTTT. Encoded protein: CATMRGVNQPQHF. Variable domain in full (rest from reference TRBV28 and TRBJ1-5): DVKVTQSSRYLVKRTGEKVFLECVQDMDHENMFWYRQDPGLGLRLIYFSYDVKMKEKGDIPEGYSVSREKKERFSLILESASTNQTSMYLCATMRGVNQPQHFGDGTRLSIL.

The chain recombines TRBV19 with TRBJ2-3; 9 bases line up with TRBD2. This CDR3 comprises 17 residues. Germline CDR1 LNHDA, CDR2 SQIVND (reference sequence). The ends lost 1 base at V and 3 bases at J; junction bases unmatched: 8. The chain's CDR3 is CASSIGGSGRITDTQYF. CDR3 DNA sequence: TGTGCCAGTAGTATAGGCGGTAGCGGGAGAATAACAGATACGCAGTATTTT.